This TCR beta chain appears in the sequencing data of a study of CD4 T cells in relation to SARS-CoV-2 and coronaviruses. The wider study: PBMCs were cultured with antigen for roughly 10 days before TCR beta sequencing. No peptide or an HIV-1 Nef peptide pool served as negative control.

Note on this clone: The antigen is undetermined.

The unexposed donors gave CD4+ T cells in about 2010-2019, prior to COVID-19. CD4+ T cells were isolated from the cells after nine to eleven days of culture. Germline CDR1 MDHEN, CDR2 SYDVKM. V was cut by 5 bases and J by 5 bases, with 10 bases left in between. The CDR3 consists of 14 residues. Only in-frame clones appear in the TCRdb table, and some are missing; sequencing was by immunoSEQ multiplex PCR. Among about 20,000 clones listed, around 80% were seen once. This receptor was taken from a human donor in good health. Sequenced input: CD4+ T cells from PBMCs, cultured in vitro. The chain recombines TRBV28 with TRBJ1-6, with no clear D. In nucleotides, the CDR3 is TGTGCCAGCAGTGTAACAGTAAATAATTCACCCCTCCACTTT. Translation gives CASSVTVNNSPLHF.